The rows below give T cell receptor beta chains drawn from one sample of a study of T-cell reconstitution after alpha-beta-depleted transplantation in children. TCRdb reanalysed the PCR reads using MiXCR and keeps one entry per CDR3 protein. There are about 540,000 distinct CDR3 sequences in the sample; 20% to 30% occur only once, and 30% to 40% lies in the top ten. Material: PBMCs, obtained before TCRalphabeta/CD19-depleted stem cell transplant. These receptors were taken from a boy in the first two years of life with Wiskott-Aldrich syndrome, due to receive a stem cell transplant. Each CDR3 is given with its conserved first and last residue.

V	J	CDR3
TRBV20-1	TRBJ1-1	CSARDSMNTEAFF
TRBV5-1	TRBJ1-4	CASSSTAATNEKLFF
TRBV4-1	TRBJ2-1	CASSLAARYNEQFF
TRBV30	TRBJ1-2	CAWSEDRVYGYTF
TRBV12-3/TRBV12-4	TRBJ2-1	CASSPSTGNEQFF
TRBV11-2	TRBJ1-4	CASRRGEANEKLFF
TRBV3-1	TRBJ1-1	CASSRGNEAFF
TRBV12-3/TRBV12-4	TRBJ2-1	CASSPPSGRAKRNEQFF
TRBV28	TRBJ2-7	CASLSTGTGAYEQYF
TRBV5-1	TRBJ2-1	CASSLARYANEQFF
TRBV5-1	TRBJ2-4	CASSLMRGDIQYF
TRBV5-1	TRBJ2-7	CASSLAPAGGYEQYF
TRBV12-3/TRBV12-4	TRBJ2-7	CASSLSGQGFHEQYF
TRBV27	TRBJ2-7	CASRRRGGGEQYF
TRBV5-6	TRBJ2-5	CASSLRERQHQETQYF
TRBV27	TRBJ2-2	CASKSHRAPNTGELFF
TRBV7-2	TRBJ1-1	CASSLDGFGNTEAFF
TRBV2	TRBJ2-1	CASRGTSGIQGEQFF
TRBV10-3	TRBJ2-5	CAIIIDPRRWYETQYF
TRBV24-1	TRBJ2-1	CATSDSGDNEQFF
TRBV30	TRBJ2-7	CAWSSGNLNEHYF
TRBV7-2	TRBJ2-7	CASSSQPSYEQYF
TRBV7-3	TRBJ2-2	CASSLSAALNTGELFF
TRBV20-1	TRBJ2-7	CSARTSTSYEQYF
TRBV20-1	TRBJ2-7	CSARELVEQYF
TRBV18	TRBJ2-4	CASSADVGRTNIQYF
TRBV6-5	TRBJ2-5	CASSYPGQGPGETQYF
TRBV6-1	TRBJ1-2	CASSEAPGGNYGYTF
TRBV24-1	TRBJ2-7	CATMGEVYEQYF
TRBV6-5	TRBJ1-5	CASSYSGFRSNQPQHF
TRBV27	TRBJ2-5	CAVQGVQETQYF
TRBV6-5	TRBJ1-6	CASSYLGNGSPLHF
TRBV3-1	TRBJ2-3	CASSRGLAGADTQYF
TRBV6-5	TRBJ2-1	CASSYSLGLAGTSYNEQFF
TRBV21-1	TRBJ1-1	CASSKADLNTEAFF
TRBV2	TRBJ2-2	CASSERRTGPGELFF
TRBV5-1	TRBJ2-7	CASSLGVSGSIPYEQYF
TRBV30	TRBJ1-5	CAWSAASNQPQHF
TRBV13	TRBJ2-3	CASSLRGGGTDTQYF
TRBV27	TRBJ1-1	CASRSSGGTEAFF
TRBV5-1	TRBJ2-5	CASSLRGLNEETQYF
TRBV5-1	TRBJ2-1	CASSLRSLGANEQFF
TRBV11-1	TRBJ2-1	CASGASGDNEQFF
TRBV5-1	TRBJ2-2	CASSGLAGFIGELFF
TRBV4-1	TRBJ1-2	CASSQEGRGEGYTF
TRBV28	TRBJ1-5	CASSFMEMGGANPLSNQPQHF
TRBV5-1	TRBJ2-3	CASSSLTSGSWTDTQYF
TRBV5-1	TRBJ2-1	CASSLAPTGRYEQFF